Below, 26 T cell receptor beta chains from the same sample are listed, as sequenced in a study of blood T cell repertoires in COVID-19. Profiled with immunoSEQ multiplex PCR; TCRdb holds only in-frame clones, not every one. The repertoire includes 50,000 to 60,000 clones, around nine tenths of them detected once, and around 27% sits in the top ten. Specimen: peripheral blood. The origin of the receptors is a human donor in a cohort sampled during active COVID-19.

This rearrangement joins TRBV6-5 to TRBJ1-6; weak D call: TRBD1 (5 bases). Deletions cut 3 bases from V and 7 bases from J, with 16 bases between. Germline CDR1 and CDR2: MNHEY and SVGAGI. The CDR3 is made up of 16 amino acids. CDR3 residues: CASSYGWGRANSPLHF. CDR3 in DNA: TGTGCCAGCAGTTATGGGTGGGGCAGGGCAAATTCACCCCTCCACTTT.

This rearrangement joins TRBV7-8 to TRBJ1-4; 7 bases align to TRBD1. V lost 2 bases to trimming and J lost 7 bases; unmatched junction nucleotides: 4. The CDR3 length is 14 residues. The V gene's germline CDR1 is SGHVS and CDR2 FQNEAQ. DNA for the CDR3: TGTGCCAGCAGCTTAAGGGACAGAGGTGAAAAACTGTTTTTT. It translates to CASSLRDRGEKLFF.

Details on this clone: It is unclear where the CDR3 begins or ends on the DNA, so no DNA is shown, and the CDR3 is as TCRdb lists it. The rearrangement links TRBV19 to TRBJ1-5; the table's D call, TRBD1, has no DNA check behind it. The CDR3 has 15 amino acids, counting both end residues. Germline V gives CDR1 LNHDA, CDR2 SQIVND (reference sequence). The CDR3 spells CASSILARDNQPQHF.

This chain joins TRBV5-6 and TRBJ2-7; TRBD1 matches 9 bases. Germline-derived CDR1 and CDR2 are SGHDT and YYEEEE. This CDR3 spans 16 amino acids. Trimming at V came to 3 bases and at J to 2 bases, leaving 9 bases not matched to a gene. The CDR3 DNA reads TGTGCCAGCAGCTACCGTACCGGACAGGGGCCCTACGAGCAGTACGTC. Encoded protein: CASSYRTGQGPYEQYV.

CDR3 DNA: TGTGCCACCAGCAGAGATGAGGGCCGGTTAGTTTCTGGAAACACCATATATTTT. This translates into CATSRDEGRLVSGNTIYF. The gene calls are TRBV15 and TRBJ1-3; D gene ambiguous. Germline V gene data show CDR1 as LNHNV and CDR2 as YYDKDF (reference sequence). The CDR3 spans 18 residues. V was shortened by 0 bases and J by 1 base, with 16 bases between the two germline ends.

The rearrangement joins TRBV9 to TRBJ2-3; 9 bases align to TRBD2. The germline gives CDR1 SGDLS, CDR2 YYNGEE. V shed 4 bases, J shed 3 bases, and the junction held 12 bases outside the gene matches. The CDR3 spans 17 residues. CDR3: CASSPGGVAGGTDTQYF. Written as DNA, the CDR3 is TGTGCCAGCAGCCCGGGAGGAGTGGCGGGAGGGACAGATACGCAGTATTTT.

The chain's CDR3 is CASSLAGAGETQYF. In DNA form, the CDR3 reads TGTGCCAGCAGCTTAGCAGGGGCTGGGGAGACCCAGTACTTC. The chain joins TRBV11-3 to TRBJ2-5; TRBD1 might be the D (6 bases). The germline V gene encodes CDR1 SGHNT and CDR2 YENEEA. The CDR3 has 14 amino acids. Deletions cut 1 base from V and 5 bases from J, with 11 bases between.

This clone was recorded once. The V and J genes are TRBV18 and TRBJ2-1; 9 bases map to TRBD2. Germline CDR1 reads KGHSH; CDR2 reads LQKENI. The ends lost 3 bases at V and 7 bases at J; junction bases unmatched: 7. The CDR3 runs to 15 residues. The CDR3 here is CASSPSGGGANEQFF. The CDR3 DNA follows: TGTGCCAGCTCACCTTCCGGCGGGGGGGCTAATGAGCAGTTCTTC.

This chain joins TRBV6-5 and TRBJ2-5; possible D gene TRBD2, 6 bases. In germline, CDR1 is MNHEY, CDR2 SVGAGI. Trimming took 6 bases from V and 6 from J, leaving 17 bases between them. The CDR3 is made up of 14 amino acids. CDR3 in amino acids: CASSETGLGQTQYF. The DNA of the CDR3 is TGTGCCAGCAGCGAGACGGGACTGGGGCAGACCCAGTACTTC.

The chain combines TRBV4-3 with TRBJ2-4, with D maybe TRBD2 (6 bases). V was pared by 1 base and J by 9 bases, with 19 bases between. Germline CDR1 is LGHNA and CDR2 is YSLEER. The CDR3 sequence is 16 residues long. The CDR3 loop reads CASSQGWAGSLSIQYF. In DNA, the CDR3 is TGCGCCAGCAGCCAAGGTTGGGCCGGGAGTCTTAGCATTCAGTACTTC.

The chain links TRBV2 to TRBJ2-3; possibly TRBD2 for D (6 bases). CDR1 SNHLY and CDR2 FYNNEI come from the germline V gene. Trimming stripped 6 bases from V and 2 bases from J, with 12 bases between. CDR3 length: 14 amino acids. This CDR3 is CASSRGSYTDTQYF. CDR3 nucleotide sequence: TGTGCCAGCAGCCGGGGGTCTTACACAGATACGCAGTATTTT.

In its sample, this clone was seen a few times. The rearrangement links TRBV7-9 to TRBJ1-1; 7 bases map to TRBD1. The V gene's germline CDR1 is SEHNR and CDR2 FQNEAQ (reference sequence). The CDR3 extends over 13 amino acids. The trim removed 5 bases at V and 7 bases at J, leaving 7 bases unmatched. The CDR3 loop is CASSTPGQSEAFF. The CDR3 nucleotides read TGTGCCAGCAGCACTCCGGGACAGAGTGAAGCTTTCTTT.

CDR3 amino acids: CASSLSGLAGVQYF. The CDR3 DNA reads TGTGCCAGCAGCTTATCCGGGCTAGCGGGAGTTCAGTACTTC. V usage is TRBV11-1 and J usage is TRBJ2-4, with 10 bases that match TRBD2. This CDR3 comprises 14 residues. V trimming: 2 bases; J trimming: 11 bases; junction bases outside the gene matches: 6. Germline loops: CDR1 SGHAT, CDR2 FQDESV (reference sequence).

The V gene is TRBV14, the J gene TRBJ2-3; the match to TRBD2 covers 10 bases. The trim removed 3 bases at V and 6 bases at J, leaving 6 bases unmatched. The CDR3 is 15 residues long. Germline loops: CDR1 SGHDN, CDR2 FVKESK. The CDR3 is CASSQGLASPDTQYF. Here the CDR3 DNA reads TGTGCCAGCAGCCAGGGACTAGCGTCACCCGATACGCAGTATTTT.

The J gene is TRBJ1-1, the V gene TRBV5-1; D may be TRBD1 (5 bases). The length of the CDR3 is 15 residues. V lost 0 bases, J lost 1 base, and 10 bases lay in between. Germline V gives CDR1 SGHRS, CDR2 YFSETQ. CDR3 loop: CASSLVDRANTEAFF. DNA for the CDR3: TGCGCCAGCAGCTTGGTTGACAGAGCGAACACTGAAGCTTTCTTT.

This clone was seen just once. The rearrangement uses TRBV5-6 and TRBJ2-7; tentative D call: TRBD2 (6 bases). This CDR3 has 14 amino acids. Germline assignment: CDR1 SGHDT and CDR2 YYEEEE. Trimming removed 4 bases at V and 6 bases at J, with 17 bases between. CDR3 protein: CASSVPSAGREQYV. In nucleotides, the CDR3 is TGTGCCAGCAGCGTGCCTAGCGCCGGGCGCGAGCAGTACGTC.

The chain couples TRBV19 to TRBJ2-5; D perhaps matches TRBD1 (5 bases). From germline, CDR1 is LNHDA and CDR2 SQIVND (reference sequence). V lost 4 bases and J lost 3, with 15 bases in between. This CDR3 is built from 15 residues. CDR3 DNA sequence: TGTGCCAGTAGTAATTTAGGGGCAGGTGAAGAGACCCAGTACTTC. Residues: CASSNLGAGEETQYF.

The chain joins TRBV7-9 to TRBJ1-1; D is possibly TRBD1 (5 bases). Trimming took off 3 bases at V and 2 bases at J, with 7 bases between the two ends. Germline V gene sequence: CDR1 SEHNR, CDR2 FQNEAQ (reference sequence). The CDR3 totals 13 residues. The CDR3 region has the DNA TGTGCCAGCAGCTTTAGGGGAAACACTGAAGCTTTCTTT. Its protein product is CASSFRGNTEAFF.

The V and J genes are TRBV19 and TRBJ2-7; D possibly corresponds to TRBD2 (7 bases). Germline lookup yields CDR1 LNHDA and CDR2 SQIVND (reference sequence). The CDR3 is made up of 16 amino acids. V was cut by 7 bases and J by 0 bases, with 19 bases left in between. The CDR3 loop reads CASNEGEGGSSYEQYV. The CDR3 DNA reads as TGTGCCAGTAACGAAGGGGAGGGGGGAAGCTCCTACGAGCAGTACGTC.

This clone has a handful of counts. J is TRBJ1-5 and V is TRBV18; the match to TRBD1 covers 7 bases. The CDR3 extends over 15 amino acids. The J segment lost 3 bases and the V segment lost 4 bases, leaving 6 bases of the junction unmatched. Germline V gene lookup returns CDR1 KGHSH and CDR2 LQKENI. CDR3 nucleotides: TGTGCCAGCTCACTCTCGGGACAGCACAATCAGCCCCAGCATTTT. Its protein product is CASSLSGQHNQPQHF.

The chain couples TRBV27 to TRBJ1-1, with D uncertain. Trimming pared 0 bases from V and 4 bases from J, leaving 12 bases between. The CDR3 covers 15 residues. CDR1 and CDR2 from the germline V gene are MNHEY and SMNVEV (reference sequence). The CDR3 loop is CASSLSDGRSTEAFF. The CDR3 nucleotides read TGTGCCAGCAGTTTATCAGACGGGAGGAGCACTGAAGCTTTCTTT.

This chain connects TRBV7-2 to TRBJ1-6; perhaps TRBD1 as D (5 bases). The germline gives CDR1 SGHTA, CDR2 FQGNSA. The CDR3 is 16 amino acids. The V gene lost 0 bases and the J gene lost 5 bases, with 11 bases spanning the gap. This chain's CDR3 is CASSLAWGYNNSPLHF. DNA for the CDR3: TGTGCCAGCAGCTTAGCTTGGGGCTATAATAATTCACCCCTCCACTTT.

This clone was counted once. The V gene is TRBV27, the J gene TRBJ2-5; the D gene is possibly TRBD2 (6 bases). Germline CDR1 and CDR2: MNHEY and SMNVEV (reference sequence). V lost 3 bases and J lost 6, with 17 bases in between. This CDR3 comprises 15 residues. The CDR3 sequence: CASSFWRGERKTQYF. CDR3 DNA: TGTGCCAGCAGTTTTTGGCGGGGTGAGAGAAAGACCCAGTACTTC.

The CDR3 DNA reads TGTGCCAGCAGCTTAGGGGGGACACGAGGGGAGACCCAGTACTTC. This translates into CASSLGGTRGETQYF. The chain links TRBV11-3 to TRBJ2-5; maybe TRBD1 (6 bases). Per the germline V gene, CDR1 is SGHNT and CDR2 is YENEEA. V was clipped by 1 base and J by 5 bases, with 14 bases between them. This CDR3 spans 15 amino acids.

The chain carries TRBV11-2 and TRBJ2-1; 9 nucleotides line up with TRBD2. CDR1 and CDR2 from the germline V gene are SGHAT and FQNNGV. The junction had 4 bases not matched to a gene; V was cut back by 4 bases and J by 0 bases. This CDR3 comprises 16 residues. CDR3 sequence reads: CASSSTSGSSYNEQFF. The CDR3 DNA sequence: TGTGCCAGCAGCTCGACTAGCGGAAGCTCCTACAATGAGCAGTTCTTC.

Only one count was recorded for this clone. The chain is built from TRBV6-5 and TRBJ2-3; TRBD2 aligns across 9 bases. CDR1 MNHEY and CDR2 SVGAGI come from the germline V gene. CDR3 size: 14 residues. The J segment lost 5 bases and the V segment lost 6 bases, leaving 6 bases of the junction unmatched. CDR3 nucleotide sequence: TGTGCCAGCAGCCTGGGACTAGCAGGAGATACGCAGTATTTT. Residues: CASSLGLAGDTQYF.